These T cell receptor beta chains were read from a single sample in a study of beta chain features in type 1 diabetes. Produced via immunoSEQ multiplex PCR; TCRdb's table is partial and in-frame only. Of 300,000 to 350,000 clones listed, about a tenth were seen once; the top ten hold roughly 1%. The sample consisted of central memory CD4+ T cells from blood. The receptors originated from a man younger than 40 with type 1 diabetes. The CDR3 runs from the conserved cysteine through the conserved F or W. Each record gives: J gene, clone size, V gene, D gene, CDR3 length, CDR3 protein, CDR3 DNA. D genes are given only for firm matches. The listing skips clone size in some rows; elsewhere it reads once, few, many or a size class.

j_gene: TRBJ1-4; abundance: .; v_gene: TRBV18; d_gene: .; len: 16; CDR3aa: CASSPGLVRNNEKLFF; CDR3nt: TGTGCCAGCTCACCAGGTCTCGTCCGAAATAATGAAAAACTGTTTTTT
j_gene: TRBJ1-3; abundance: few; v_gene: TRBV18; d_gene: .; len: 15; CDR3aa: CASSPNEDSGNTIYF; CDR3nt: TGTGCCAGCTCACCGAACGAAGACTCTGGAAACACCATATATTTT
j_gene: TRBJ1-1; abundance: .; v_gene: TRBV5-6; d_gene: .; len: 16; CDR3aa: CASTEFSGGWGTEAFF; CDR3nt: TGTGCCAGCACCGAATTTTCGGGGGGTTGGGGCACTGAAGCTTTCTTT
j_gene: TRBJ2-7; abundance: few; v_gene: TRBV7-2; d_gene: TRBD2; len: 16; CDR3aa: CASSRYSSGGTYEQYF; CDR3nt: TGTGCCAGCAGCCGATACTCTAGCGGAGGTACCTACGAGCAGTACTTC
j_gene: TRBJ2-5; abundance: .; v_gene: TRBV5-1; d_gene: .; len: 14; CDR3aa: CASSLGQGGETQYF; CDR3nt: TGCGCCAGCAGCTTGGGTCAGGGAGGAGAGACCCAGTACTTC
j_gene: TRBJ1-2; abundance: .; v_gene: TRBV19; d_gene: TRBD1; len: 15; CDR3aa: CASSTRTGINYGYTF; CDR3nt: TGTGCCAGTAGTACCCGGACAGGGATCAACTATGGCTACACCTTC
j_gene: TRBJ2-3; abundance: .; v_gene: TRBV6-5; d_gene: .; len: 14; CDR3aa: CASRTPISTDTQYF; CDR3nt: TGTGCCAGCAGGACACCGATCAGCACAGATACGCAGTATTTT
j_gene: TRBJ2-1; abundance: .; v_gene: TRBV7-2; d_gene: .; len: 14; CDR3aa: CASSPDRAYNEQFF; CDR3nt: TGTGCCAGCAGCCCAGACAGAGCCTACAATGAGCAGTTCTTC
j_gene: TRBJ1-5; abundance: few; v_gene: TRBV2; d_gene: .; len: 15; CDR3aa: CASSEGGNSNQPQHF; CDR3nt: TGTGCCAGCAGTGAGGGCGGCAATAGCAATCAGCCCCAGCATTTT
j_gene: TRBJ1-2; abundance: few; v_gene: TRBV4-3; d_gene: .; len: 16; CDR3aa: CASSQDLYTDPYGYTF; CDR3nt: TGCGCCAGCAGCCAAGATCTGTACACAGACCCCTATGGCTACACCTTC
j_gene: TRBJ1-1; abundance: few; v_gene: TRBV7-8; d_gene: .; len: 14; CDR3aa: CASSLRHMNTEAFF; CDR3nt: TGTGCCAGCAGCTTAAGACACATGAACACTGAAGCTTTCTTT
j_gene: TRBJ2-5; abundance: .; v_gene: TRBV5-4; d_gene: TRBD1; len: 14; CDR3aa: CASSRDRVLETQYF; CDR3nt: TGTGCCAGCAGCCGGGACAGGGTTTTAGAGACCCAGTACTTC
j_gene: TRBJ2-7; abundance: .; v_gene: TRBV28; d_gene: .; len: 13; CDR3aa: CASSLGGSYEQYF; CDR3nt: TGTGCCAGCAGTTTAGGCGGCTCCTACGAGCAGTACTTC
j_gene: TRBJ2-1; abundance: many; v_gene: TRBV4-3; d_gene: .; len: 15; CDR3aa: CASSQEYAPGVEQFF; CDR3nt: TGCGCCAGCAGCCAAGAGTACGCACCCGGTGTTGAGCAGTTCTTC
j_gene: TRBJ1-4; abundance: .; v_gene: TRBV2; d_gene: .; len: 12; CDR3aa: CATRRDREKLFF; CDR3nt: TGTGCCACGCGGCGGGATCGCGAAAAACTGTTTTTT
j_gene: TRBJ2-7; abundance: few; v_gene: TRBV5-6; d_gene: TRBD2; len: 13; CDR3aa: CASSSRGVHEQYF; CDR3nt: TGTGCCAGCAGCTCCCGGGGGGTCCACGAGCAGTACTTC
j_gene: TRBJ2-1; abundance: .; v_gene: TRBV7-2; d_gene: TRBD2; len: 14; CDR3aa: CASSLGTSGAQQFF; CDR3nt: TGTGCCAGCAGCTTAGGGACTAGCGGGGCCCAGCAGTTCTTC